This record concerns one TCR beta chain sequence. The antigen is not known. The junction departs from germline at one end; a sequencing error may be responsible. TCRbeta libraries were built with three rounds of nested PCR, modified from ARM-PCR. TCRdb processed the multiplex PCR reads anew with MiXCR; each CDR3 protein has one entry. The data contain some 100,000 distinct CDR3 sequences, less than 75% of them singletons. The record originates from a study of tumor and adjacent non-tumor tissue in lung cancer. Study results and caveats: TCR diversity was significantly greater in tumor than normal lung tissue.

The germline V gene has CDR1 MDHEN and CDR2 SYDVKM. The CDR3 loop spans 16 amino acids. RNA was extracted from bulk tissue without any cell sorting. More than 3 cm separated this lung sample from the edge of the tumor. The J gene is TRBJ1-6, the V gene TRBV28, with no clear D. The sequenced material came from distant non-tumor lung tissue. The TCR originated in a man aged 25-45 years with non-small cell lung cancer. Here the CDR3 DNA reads TGTGCCAGCAGTTTATCAGAGACCCGGACCGGTTCACCCCTCCATTTT. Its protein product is CASSLSETRTGSPLHF. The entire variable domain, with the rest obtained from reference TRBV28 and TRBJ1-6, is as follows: DVKVTQSSRYLVKRTGEKVFLECVQDMDHENMFWYRQDPGLGLRLIYFSYDVKMKEKGDIPEGYSVSREKKERFSLILESASTNQTSMYLCASSLSETRTGSPLHFGNGTRLTVT.